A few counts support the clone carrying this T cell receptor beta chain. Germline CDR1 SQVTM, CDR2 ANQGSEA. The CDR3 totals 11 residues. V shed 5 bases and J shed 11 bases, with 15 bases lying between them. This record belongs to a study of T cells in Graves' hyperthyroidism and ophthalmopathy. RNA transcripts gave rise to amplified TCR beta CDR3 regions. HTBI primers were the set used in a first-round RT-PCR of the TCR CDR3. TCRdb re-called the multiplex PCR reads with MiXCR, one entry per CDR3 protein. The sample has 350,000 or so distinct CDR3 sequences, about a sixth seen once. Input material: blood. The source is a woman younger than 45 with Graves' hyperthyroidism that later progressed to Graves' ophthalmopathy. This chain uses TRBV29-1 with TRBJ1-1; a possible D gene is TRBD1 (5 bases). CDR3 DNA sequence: TGCAGCGTTTGGGGGGATTGGGCGGCTTTCTTT. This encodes CSVWGDWAAFF.